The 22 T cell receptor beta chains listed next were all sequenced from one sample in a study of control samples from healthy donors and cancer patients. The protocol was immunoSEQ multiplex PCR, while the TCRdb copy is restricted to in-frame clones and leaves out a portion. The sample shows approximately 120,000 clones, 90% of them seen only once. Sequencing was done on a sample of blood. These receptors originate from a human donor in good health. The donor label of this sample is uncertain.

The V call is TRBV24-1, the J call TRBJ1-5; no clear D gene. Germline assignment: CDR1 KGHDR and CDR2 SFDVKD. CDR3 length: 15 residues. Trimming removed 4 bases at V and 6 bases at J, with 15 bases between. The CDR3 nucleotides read TGTGCCACCAGTGAGGGGAAGTCGTACGGTCAGCCCCAGCATTTT. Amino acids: CATSEGKSYGQPQHF.

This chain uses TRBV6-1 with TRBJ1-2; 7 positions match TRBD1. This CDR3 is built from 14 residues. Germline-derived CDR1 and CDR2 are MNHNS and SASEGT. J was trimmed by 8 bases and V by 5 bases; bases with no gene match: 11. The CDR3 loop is CASSSDRQGRGYTF. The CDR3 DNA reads TGTGCCAGCAGTTCTGATAGACAGGGCCGGGGCTACACCTTC.

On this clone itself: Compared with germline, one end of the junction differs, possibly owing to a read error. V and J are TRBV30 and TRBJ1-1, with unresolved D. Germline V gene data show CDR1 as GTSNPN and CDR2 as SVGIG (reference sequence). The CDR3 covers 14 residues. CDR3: CAGRTLQVQTEAFF. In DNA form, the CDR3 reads TGTGCCGGGAGAACTCTTCAGGTTCAGACTGAAGCTTTCTTT.

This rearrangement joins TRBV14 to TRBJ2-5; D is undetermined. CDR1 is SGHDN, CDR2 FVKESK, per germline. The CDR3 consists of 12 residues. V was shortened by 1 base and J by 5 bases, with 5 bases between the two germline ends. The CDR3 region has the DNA TGTGCCAGCAGCCAAGTTCGTGAGACCCAGTACTTC. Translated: CASSQVRETQYF.

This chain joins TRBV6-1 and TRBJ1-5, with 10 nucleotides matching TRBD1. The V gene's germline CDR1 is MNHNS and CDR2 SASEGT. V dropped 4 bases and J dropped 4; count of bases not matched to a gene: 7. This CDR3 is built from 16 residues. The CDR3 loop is CASSVSAGQGNQPQHF. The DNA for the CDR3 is TGTGCCAGCAGTGTGTCAGCGGGACAGGGGAATCAGCCCCAGCATTTT.

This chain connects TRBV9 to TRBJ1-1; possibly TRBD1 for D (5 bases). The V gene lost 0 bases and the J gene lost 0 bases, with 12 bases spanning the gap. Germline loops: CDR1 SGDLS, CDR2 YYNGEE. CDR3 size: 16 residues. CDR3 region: CASSVGRGRLNTEAFF. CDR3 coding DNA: TGTGCCAGCAGCGTAGGCCGGGGACGACTGAACACTGAAGCTTTCTTT.

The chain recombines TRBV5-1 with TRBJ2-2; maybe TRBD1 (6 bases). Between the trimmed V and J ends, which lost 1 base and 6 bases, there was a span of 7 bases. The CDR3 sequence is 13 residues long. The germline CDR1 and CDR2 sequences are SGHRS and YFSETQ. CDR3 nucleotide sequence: TGCGCCAGCAGCTTGACAGGGCCCGGGGAGCTGTTTTTT. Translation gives CASSLTGPGELFF.

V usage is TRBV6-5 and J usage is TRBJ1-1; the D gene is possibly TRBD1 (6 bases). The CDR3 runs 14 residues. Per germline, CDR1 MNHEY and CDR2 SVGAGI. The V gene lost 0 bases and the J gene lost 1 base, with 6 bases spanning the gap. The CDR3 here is CASSYSTGNTEAFF. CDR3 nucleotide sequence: TGTGCCAGCAGTTACTCGACAGGGAACACTGAAGCTTTCTTT.

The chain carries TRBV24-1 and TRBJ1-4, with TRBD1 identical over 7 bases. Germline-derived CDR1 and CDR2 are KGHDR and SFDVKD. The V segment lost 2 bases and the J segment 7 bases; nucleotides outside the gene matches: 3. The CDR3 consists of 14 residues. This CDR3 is CATSDSGGSEKLFF. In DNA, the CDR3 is TGTGCCACCAGTGATTCAGGGGGAAGTGAAAAACTGTTTTTT.

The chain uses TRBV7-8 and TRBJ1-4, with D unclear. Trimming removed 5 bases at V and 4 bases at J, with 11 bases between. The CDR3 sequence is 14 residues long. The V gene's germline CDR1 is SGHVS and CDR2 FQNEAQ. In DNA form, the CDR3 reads TGTGCCAGCAGCCCGGGGTTGAGTAATGAAAAACTGTTTTTT. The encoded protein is CASSPGLSNEKLFF.

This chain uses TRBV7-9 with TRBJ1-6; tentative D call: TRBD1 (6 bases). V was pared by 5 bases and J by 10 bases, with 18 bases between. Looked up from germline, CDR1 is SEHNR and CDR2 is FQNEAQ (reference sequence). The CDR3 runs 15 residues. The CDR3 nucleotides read TGTGCCAGCAGCAGATTAGGGGGGTTAGGGTCACCCCTCCACTTT. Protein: CASSRLGGLGSPLHF. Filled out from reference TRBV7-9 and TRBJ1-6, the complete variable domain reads DTGVSQNPRHKITKRGQNVTFRCDPISEHNRLYWYRQTLGQGPEFLTYFQNEAQLEKSRLLSDRFSAERPKGSFSTLEIQRTEQGDSAMYLCASSRLGGLGSPLHFGNGTRLTVT.

CDR3 DNA: TGTGCCAGCAGCTTAGAGCCAGTTGGGCAGCCCCAGCATTTT. This codes for CASSLEPVGQPQHF. The chain couples TRBV11-2 to TRBJ1-5; D is ambiguous. Germline V gene data show CDR1 as SGHAT and CDR2 as FQNNGV. V dropped 0 bases and J dropped 7 bases, with 10 bases sitting between them. This CDR3 comprises 14 residues.

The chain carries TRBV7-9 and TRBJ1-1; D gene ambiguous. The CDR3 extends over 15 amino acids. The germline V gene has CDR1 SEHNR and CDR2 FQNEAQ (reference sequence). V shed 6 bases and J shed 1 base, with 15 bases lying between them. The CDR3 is CASSLNRGENTEAFF. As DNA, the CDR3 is TGTGCCAGCAGTCTAAACCGGGGTGAGAACACTGAAGCTTTCTTT.

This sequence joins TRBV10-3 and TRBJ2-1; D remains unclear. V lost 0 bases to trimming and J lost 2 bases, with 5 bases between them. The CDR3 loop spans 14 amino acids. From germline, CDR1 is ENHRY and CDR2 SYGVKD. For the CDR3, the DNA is TGTGCCATCAGTGAGTCGAATCCCTACAATGAGCAGTTCTTC. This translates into CAISESNPYNEQFF.

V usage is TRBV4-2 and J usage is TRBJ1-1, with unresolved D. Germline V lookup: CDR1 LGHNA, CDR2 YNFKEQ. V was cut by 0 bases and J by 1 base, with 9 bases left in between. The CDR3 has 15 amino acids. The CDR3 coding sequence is TGTGCCAGCAGCCAAGAGGCACGGAGGAACACTGAAGCTTTCTTT. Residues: CASSQEARRNTEAFF.

CDR3 nucleotides: TGTGCCAGCAGTGAATGGGTCAGGGGGCTAGATAATGAAAAACTGTTTTTT. Translated: CASSEWVRGLDNEKLFF. The chain joins TRBV6-1 to TRBJ1-4, with 8 bases identical to TRBD1. Germline CDR1 reads MNHNS; CDR2 reads SASEGT. Trimming at V came to 2 bases and at J to 4 bases, leaving 9 bases not matched to a gene. The CDR3 has 17 amino acids.

In nucleotides, the CDR3 is TGTGCCAGCAACCCGGGGGGGGCCTACAATGAGCAGTTCTTC. It yields the protein CASNPGGAYNEQFF. The chain has TRBV9 and TRBJ2-1; 8 bases line up with TRBD2. V dropped 6 bases and J dropped 2; count of bases not matched to a gene: 4. Germline V gives CDR1 SGDLS, CDR2 YYNGEE. The CDR3 covers 14 residues. Together with reference TRBV9 and TRBJ2-1, the CDR3 gives the full variable domain: DSGVTQTPKHLITATGQRVTLRCSPRSGDLSVYWYQQSLDQGLQFLIQYYNGEERAKGNILERFSAQQFPDLHSELNLSSLELGDSALYFCASNPGGAYNEQFFGPGTRLTVL.

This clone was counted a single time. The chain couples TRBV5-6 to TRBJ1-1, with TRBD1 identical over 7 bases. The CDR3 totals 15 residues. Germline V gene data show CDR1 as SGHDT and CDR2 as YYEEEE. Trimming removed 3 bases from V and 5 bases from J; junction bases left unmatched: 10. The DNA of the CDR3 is TGTGCCAGCAGCTCAACGATACAGGGGTGGACTGAAGCTTTCTTT. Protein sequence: CASSSTIQGWTEAFF.

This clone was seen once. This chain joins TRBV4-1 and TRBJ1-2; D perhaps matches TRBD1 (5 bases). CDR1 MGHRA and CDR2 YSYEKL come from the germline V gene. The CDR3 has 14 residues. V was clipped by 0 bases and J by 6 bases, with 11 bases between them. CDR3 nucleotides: TGCGCCAGCAGCCAAGATTCGCGAGGGGATGGCTACACCTTC. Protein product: CASSQDSRGDGYTF.

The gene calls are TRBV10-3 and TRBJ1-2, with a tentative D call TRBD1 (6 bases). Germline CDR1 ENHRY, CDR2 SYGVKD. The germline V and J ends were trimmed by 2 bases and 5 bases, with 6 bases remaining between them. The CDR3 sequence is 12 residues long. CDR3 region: CAISERGYGYTF. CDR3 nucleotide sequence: TGTGCCATCAGTGAGAGGGGGTATGGCTACACCTTC.

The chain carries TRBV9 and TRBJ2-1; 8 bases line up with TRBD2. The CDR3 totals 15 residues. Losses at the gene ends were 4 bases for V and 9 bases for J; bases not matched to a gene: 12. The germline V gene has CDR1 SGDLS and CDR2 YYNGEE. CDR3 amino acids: CASSPGSGAGGEQFF. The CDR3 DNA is TGTGCCAGCAGCCCAGGCAGCGGGGCGGGGGGTGAGCAGTTCTTC. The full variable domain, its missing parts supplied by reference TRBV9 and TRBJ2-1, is DSGVTQTPKHLITATGQRVTLRCSPRSGDLSVYWYQQSLDQGLQFLIQYYNGEERAKGNILERFSAQQFPDLHSELNLSSLELGDSALYFCASSPGSGAGGEQFFGPGTRLTVL.

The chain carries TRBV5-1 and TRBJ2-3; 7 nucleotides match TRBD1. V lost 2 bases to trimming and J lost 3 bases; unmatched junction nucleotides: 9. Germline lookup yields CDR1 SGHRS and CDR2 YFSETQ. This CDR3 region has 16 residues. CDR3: CASSFIARQGTDTQYF. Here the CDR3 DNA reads TGCGCCAGCAGCTTTATCGCCAGACAGGGTACAGATACGCAGTATTTT.